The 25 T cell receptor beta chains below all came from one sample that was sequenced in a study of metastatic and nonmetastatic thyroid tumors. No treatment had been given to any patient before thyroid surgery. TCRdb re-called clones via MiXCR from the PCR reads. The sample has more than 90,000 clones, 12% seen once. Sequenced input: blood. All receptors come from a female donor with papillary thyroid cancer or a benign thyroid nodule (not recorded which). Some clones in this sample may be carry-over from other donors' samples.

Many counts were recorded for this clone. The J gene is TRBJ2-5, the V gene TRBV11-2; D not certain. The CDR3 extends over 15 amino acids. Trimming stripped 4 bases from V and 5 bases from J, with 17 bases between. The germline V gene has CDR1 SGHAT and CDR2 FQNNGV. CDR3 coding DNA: TGTGCCAGCAGCTCGTTACACGTTCCAGGCGAGACCCAGTACTTC. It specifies CASSSLHVPGETQYF.

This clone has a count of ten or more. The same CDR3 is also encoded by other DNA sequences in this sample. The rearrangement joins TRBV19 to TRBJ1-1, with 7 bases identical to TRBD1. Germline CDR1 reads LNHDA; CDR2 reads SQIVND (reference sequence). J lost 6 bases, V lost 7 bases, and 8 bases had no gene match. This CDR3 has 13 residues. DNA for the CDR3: TGTGCCAGTAAGACGAGGGGGCTTGCTGAAGCTTTCTTT. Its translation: CASKTRGLAEAFF.

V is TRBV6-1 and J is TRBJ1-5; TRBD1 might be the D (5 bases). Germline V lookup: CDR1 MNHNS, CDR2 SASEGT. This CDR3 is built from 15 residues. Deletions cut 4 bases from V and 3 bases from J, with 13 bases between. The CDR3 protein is CASSGGHGINQPQHF. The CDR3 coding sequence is TGTGCCAGCAGTGGTGGACATGGTATCAATCAGCCCCAGCATTTT.

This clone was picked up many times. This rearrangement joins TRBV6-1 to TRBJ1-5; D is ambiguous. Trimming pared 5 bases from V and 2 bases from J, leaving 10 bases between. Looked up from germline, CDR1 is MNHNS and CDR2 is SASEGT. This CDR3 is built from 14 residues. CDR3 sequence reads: CASSLQRGNQPQHF. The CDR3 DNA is TGTGCCAGCAGTTTACAAAGGGGCAATCAGCCCCAGCATTTT.

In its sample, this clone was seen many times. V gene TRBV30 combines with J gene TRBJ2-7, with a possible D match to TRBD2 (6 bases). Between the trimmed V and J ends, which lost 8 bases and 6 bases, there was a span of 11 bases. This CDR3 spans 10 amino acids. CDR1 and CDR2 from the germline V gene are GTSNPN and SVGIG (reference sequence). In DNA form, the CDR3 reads TGTGCCGTGGAGGGTGGCGAGCAGTACTTC. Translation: CAVEGGEQYF.

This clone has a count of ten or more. The CDR3 DNA is TGTGCCAGTAGTATTTCCGGGGACCGGAGCGAGCAGTACTTC. Translation: CASSISGDRSEQYF. The chain is built from TRBV19 and TRBJ2-7; D tentatively reads TRBD1 or TRBD2 (5 bases each). The CDR3 is 14 residues long. V was trimmed by 3 bases and J by 6 bases, leaving 15 bases between them. From germline, CDR1 is LNHDA and CDR2 SQIVND (reference sequence).

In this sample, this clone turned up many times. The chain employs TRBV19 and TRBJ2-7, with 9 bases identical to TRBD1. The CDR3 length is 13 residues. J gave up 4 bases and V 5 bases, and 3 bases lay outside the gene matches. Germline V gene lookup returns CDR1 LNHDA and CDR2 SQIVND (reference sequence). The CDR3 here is CASSSGQGYEQYF. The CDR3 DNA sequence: TGTGCCAGTAGTTCGGGACAGGGATACGAGCAGTACTTC.

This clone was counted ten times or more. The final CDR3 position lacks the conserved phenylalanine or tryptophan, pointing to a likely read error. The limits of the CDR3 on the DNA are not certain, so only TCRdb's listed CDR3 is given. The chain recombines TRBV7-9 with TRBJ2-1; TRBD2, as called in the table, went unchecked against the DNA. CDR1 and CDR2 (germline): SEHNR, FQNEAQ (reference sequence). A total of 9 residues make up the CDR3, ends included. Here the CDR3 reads CASSLLIAG.

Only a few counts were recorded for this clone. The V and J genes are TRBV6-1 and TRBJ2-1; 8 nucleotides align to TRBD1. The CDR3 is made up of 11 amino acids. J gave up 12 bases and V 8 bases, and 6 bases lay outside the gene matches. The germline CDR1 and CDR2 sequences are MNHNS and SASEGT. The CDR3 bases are TGTGCCAGCGCTAGACAGGGGTTGCAGTTCTTC. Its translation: CASARQGLQFF.

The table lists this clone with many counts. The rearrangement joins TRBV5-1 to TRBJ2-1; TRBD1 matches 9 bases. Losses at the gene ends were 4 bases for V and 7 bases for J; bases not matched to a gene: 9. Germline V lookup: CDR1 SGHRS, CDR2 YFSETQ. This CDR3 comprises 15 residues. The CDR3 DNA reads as TGCGCCAGCAGCGCAACCGGGACAGGGAGAAATGAGCAGTTCTTC. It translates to CASSATGTGRNEQFF. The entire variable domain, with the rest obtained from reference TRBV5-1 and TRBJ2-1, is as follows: KAGVTQTPRYLIKTRGQQVTLSCSPISGHRSVSWYQQTPGQGLQFLFEYFSETQRNKGNFPGRFSGRQFSNSRSEMNVSTLELGDSALYLCASSATGTGRNEQFFGPGTRLTVL.

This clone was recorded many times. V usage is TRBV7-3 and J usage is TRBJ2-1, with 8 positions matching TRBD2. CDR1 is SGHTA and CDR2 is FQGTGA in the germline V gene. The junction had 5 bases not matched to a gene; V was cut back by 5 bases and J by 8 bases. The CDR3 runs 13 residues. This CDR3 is CASSETSVDEQFF. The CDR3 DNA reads TGTGCCAGCAGCGAGACTAGCGTAGATGAGCAGTTCTTC.

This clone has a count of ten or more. The CDR3, as DNA: TGCAGTGCTAGAGACCGGGACAGTGTCACTGAAGCTTTCTTT. As protein: CSARDRDSVTEAFF. V gene TRBV20-1 combines with J gene TRBJ1-1; 7 nucleotides line up with TRBD1. V shed 0 bases and J 4 bases; nucleotides not matched to a gene: 5. Germline values: CDR1 DFQATT, CDR2 SNEGSKA (reference sequence). The CDR3 is 14 amino acids.

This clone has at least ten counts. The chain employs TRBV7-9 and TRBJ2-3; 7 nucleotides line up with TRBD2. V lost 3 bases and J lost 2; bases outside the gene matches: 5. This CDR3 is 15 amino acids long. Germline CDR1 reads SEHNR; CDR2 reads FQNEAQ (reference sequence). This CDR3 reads CASSFGTTHTDTQYF. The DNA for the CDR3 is TGTGCCAGCAGCTTCGGGACTACACACACAGATACGCAGTATTTT.

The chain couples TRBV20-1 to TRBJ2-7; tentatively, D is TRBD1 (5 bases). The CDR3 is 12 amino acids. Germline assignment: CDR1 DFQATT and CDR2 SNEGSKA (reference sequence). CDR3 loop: CIPDTGLYEQYF. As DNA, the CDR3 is TGCATTCCGGACACGGGCCTCTACGAGCAGTACTTC.

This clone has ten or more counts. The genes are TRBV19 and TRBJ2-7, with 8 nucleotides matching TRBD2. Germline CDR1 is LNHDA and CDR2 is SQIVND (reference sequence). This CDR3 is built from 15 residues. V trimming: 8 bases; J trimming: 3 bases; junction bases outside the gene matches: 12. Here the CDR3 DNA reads TGTGCCAGTGCCCGGGGGCGGGGGGTATACTACGAGCAGTACTTC. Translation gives CASARGRGVYYEQYF.

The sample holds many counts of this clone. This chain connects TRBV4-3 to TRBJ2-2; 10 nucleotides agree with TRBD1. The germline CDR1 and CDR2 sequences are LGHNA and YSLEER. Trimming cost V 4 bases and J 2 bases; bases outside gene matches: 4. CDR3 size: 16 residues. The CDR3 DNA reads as TGCGCCAGCAGCCCGGGACAGGGGACTAACACCGGGGAGCTGTTTTTT. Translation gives CASSPGQGTNTGELFF.

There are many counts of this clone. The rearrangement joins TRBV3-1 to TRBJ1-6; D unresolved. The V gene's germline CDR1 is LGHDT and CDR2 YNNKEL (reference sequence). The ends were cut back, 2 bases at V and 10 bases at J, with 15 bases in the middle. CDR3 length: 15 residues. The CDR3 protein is CASSQPETRGSPLHF. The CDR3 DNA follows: TGTGCCAGCAGCCAACCAGAGACCCGCGGCTCACCCCTCCACTTT. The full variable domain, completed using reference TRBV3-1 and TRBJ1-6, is DTAVSQTPKYLVTQMGNDKSIKCEQNLGHDTMYWYKQDSKKFLKIMFSYNNKELIINETVPNRFSPKSPDKAHLNLHINSLELGDSAVYFCASSQPETRGSPLHFGNGTRLTVT.

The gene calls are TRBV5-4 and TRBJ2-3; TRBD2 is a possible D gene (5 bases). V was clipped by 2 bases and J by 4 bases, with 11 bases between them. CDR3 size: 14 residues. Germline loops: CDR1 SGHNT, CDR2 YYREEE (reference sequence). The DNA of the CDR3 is TGTGCCAGCAGCTTATCGGGGTTTGCAGATACGCAGTATTTT. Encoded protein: CASSLSGFADTQYF. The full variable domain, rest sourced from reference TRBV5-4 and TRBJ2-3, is ETGVTQSPTHLIKTRGQQVTLRCSSQSGHNTVSWYQQALGQGPQFIFQYYREEENGRGNFPPRFSGLQFPNYSSELNVNALELDDSALYLCASSLSGFADTQYFGPGTRLTVL.

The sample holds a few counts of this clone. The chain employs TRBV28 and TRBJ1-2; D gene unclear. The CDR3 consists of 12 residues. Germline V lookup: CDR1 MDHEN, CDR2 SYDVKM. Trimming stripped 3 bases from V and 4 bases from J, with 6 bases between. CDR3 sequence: CASSLVSYGYTF. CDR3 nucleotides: TGTGCCAGCAGTTTGGTATCCTATGGCTACACCTTC.

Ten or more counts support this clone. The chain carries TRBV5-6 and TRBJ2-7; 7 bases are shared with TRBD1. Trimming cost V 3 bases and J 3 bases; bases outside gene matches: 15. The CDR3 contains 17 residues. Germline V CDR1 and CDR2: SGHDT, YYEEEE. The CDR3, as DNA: TGTGCCAGCAGCTGGGCCTCAGGGACAGAAGTACTCTACGAGCAGTACTTC. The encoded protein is CASSWASGTEVLYEQYF.

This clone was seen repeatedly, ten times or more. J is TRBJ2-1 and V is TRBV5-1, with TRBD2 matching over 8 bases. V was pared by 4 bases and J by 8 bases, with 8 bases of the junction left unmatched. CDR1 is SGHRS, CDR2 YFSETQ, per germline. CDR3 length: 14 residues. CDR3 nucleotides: TGCGCCAGCAGCCCCTCCAGCGGGAGTTATGAGCAGTTCTTC. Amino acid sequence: CASSPSSGSYEQFF. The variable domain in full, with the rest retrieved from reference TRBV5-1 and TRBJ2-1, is KAGVTQTPRYLIKTRGQQVTLSCSPISGHRSVSWYQQTPGQGLQFLFEYFSETQRNKGNFPGRFSGRQFSNSRSEMNVSTLELGDSALYLCASSPSSGSYEQFFGPGTRLTVL.

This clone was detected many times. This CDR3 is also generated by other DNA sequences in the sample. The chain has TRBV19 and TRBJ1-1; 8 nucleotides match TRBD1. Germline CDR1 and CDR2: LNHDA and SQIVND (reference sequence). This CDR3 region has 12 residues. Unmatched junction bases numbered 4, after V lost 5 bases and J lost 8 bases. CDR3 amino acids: CASSLRQGEAFF. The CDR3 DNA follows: TGTGCCAGTAGTCTACGACAGGGGGAAGCTTTCTTT.

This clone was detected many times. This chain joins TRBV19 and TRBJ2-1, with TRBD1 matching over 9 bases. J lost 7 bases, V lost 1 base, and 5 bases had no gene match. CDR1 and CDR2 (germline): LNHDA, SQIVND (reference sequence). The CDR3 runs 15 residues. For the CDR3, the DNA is TGTGCCAGTAGTATAGCACAGGGGGCGCGAAATGAGCAGTTCTTC. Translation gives CASSIAQGARNEQFF.

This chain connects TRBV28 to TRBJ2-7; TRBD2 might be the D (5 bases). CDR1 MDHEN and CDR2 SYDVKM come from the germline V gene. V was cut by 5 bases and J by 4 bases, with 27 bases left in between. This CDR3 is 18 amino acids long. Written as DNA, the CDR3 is TGTGCCAGCAGTAGTTTTCTCCCCGACTTGACGGGGTCATACGAGCAGTACTTC. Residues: CASSSFLPDLTGSYEQYF.

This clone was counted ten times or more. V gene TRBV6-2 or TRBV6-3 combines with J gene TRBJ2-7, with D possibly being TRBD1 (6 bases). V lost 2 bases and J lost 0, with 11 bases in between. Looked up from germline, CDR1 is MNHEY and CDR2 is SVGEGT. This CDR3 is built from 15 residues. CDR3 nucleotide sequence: TGTGCCAGCAGTTACGTGGGACATAACTCCTACGAGCAGTACTTC. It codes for CASSYVGHNSYEQYF.